The 2 T cell receptor beta chains given below trace back to one sample, sequenced in a study of memory CD4+ T cells and cytomegalovirus serostatus. Sequencing used immunoSEQ multiplex PCR; TCRdb keeps in-frame clones, though not all of them. The repertoire holds about 62,000 clones, with 76% as singletons. Single viable CD3+CD4+CD8-CD45RO+ cells were sorted as the memory CD4+ T cells. Sequences were obtained from memory CD4+ T cells from blood. Receptors originate from an adult in good health and CMV-seropositive.

This clone has a handful of counts. This rearrangement joins TRBV7-2 to TRBJ2-1, with D tentatively TRBD1 (7 bases). Germline CDR1 SGHTA, CDR2 FQGNSA. This CDR3 has 13 amino acids. V shed 6 bases and J shed 12 bases, with 18 bases lying between them. CDR3 in amino acids: CASSPGRQGGQFF. The CDR3 bases are TGTGCCAGCAGTCCCGGGAGACAGGGCGGGCAGTTCTTC.

The CDR3, as DNA: TGTGCCAGCAGCCAGGCCACCGGGGGGTGGCAGTTCTTC. This translates into CASSQATGGWQFF. The genes are TRBV7-6 and TRBJ2-1, with 7 nucleotides matching TRBD2. The CDR3 spans 13 residues. The V gene's germline CDR1 is SGHVS and CDR2 FNYEAQ. V lost 5 bases and J lost 12; bases outside the gene matches: 10.